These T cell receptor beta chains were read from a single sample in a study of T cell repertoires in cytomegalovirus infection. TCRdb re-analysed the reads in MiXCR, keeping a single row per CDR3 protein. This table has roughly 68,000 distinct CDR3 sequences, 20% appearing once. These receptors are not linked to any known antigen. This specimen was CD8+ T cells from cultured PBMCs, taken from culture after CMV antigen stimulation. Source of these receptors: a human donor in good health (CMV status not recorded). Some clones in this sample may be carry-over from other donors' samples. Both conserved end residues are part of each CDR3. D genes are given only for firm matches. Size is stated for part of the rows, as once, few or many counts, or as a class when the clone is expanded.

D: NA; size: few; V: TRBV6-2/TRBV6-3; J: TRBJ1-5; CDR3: CASWGGLSQPQHF; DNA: TGTGCCAGCTGGGGGGGCTTAAGTCAGCCCCAGCATTTT
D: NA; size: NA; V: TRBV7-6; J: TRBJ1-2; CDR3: CASSPNTGSEGYGYTF; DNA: TGTGCCAGCAGCCCCAACACAGGGTCAGAAGGGTATGGCTACACCTTC
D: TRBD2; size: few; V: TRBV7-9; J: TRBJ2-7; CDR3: CASSLRAGAYEQYF; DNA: TGTGCCAGCAGCTTACGAGCGGGGGCCTACGAGCAGTACTTC
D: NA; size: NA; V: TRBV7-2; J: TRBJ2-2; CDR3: CASSLTGTGELFF; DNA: TGTGCCAGCAGCTTAACAGGGACCGGGGAGCTGTTTTTT
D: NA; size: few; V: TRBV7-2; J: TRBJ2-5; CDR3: CASSDRVGRETQYF; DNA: TGTGCCAGCAGCGACCGAGTGGGGCGCGAGACCCAGTACTTC
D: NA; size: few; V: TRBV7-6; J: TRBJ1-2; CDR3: CASSLATRDSLSYGYTF; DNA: TGTGCCAGCAGCTTAGCGACAAGAGACAGCCTTAGCTATGGCTACACCTTC
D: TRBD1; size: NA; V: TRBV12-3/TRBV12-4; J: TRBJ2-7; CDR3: CASSSLGQGLSYF; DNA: TGTGCCAGCAGTTCATTAGGACAGGGACTGTCGTACTTC
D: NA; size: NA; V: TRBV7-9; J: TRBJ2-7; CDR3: CASSGGGDEQYF; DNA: TGTGCCAGCAGCGGCGGAGGGGATGAGCAGTACTTC
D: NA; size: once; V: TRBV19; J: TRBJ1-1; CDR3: CASGDMGNTEAFF; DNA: TGTGCCAGTGGCGACATGGGGAACACTGAAGCTTTCTTT
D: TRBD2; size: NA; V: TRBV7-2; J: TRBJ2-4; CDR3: CASSWRLAGGPKNIQYF; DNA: TGTGCCAGCAGCTGGCGACTAGCGGGGGGGCCCAAAAACATTCAGTACTTC
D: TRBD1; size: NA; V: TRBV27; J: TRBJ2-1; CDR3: CASSFRDRGWNEQFF; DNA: TGTGCCAGCAGTTTCCGGGACAGGGGGTGGAATGAGCAGTTCTTC
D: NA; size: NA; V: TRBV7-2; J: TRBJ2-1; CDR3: CASSLYGGGMKGSYNEQFF; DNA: TGTGCCAGCAGCCTTTATGGTGGGGGTATGAAGGGCTCCTACAATGAGCAGTTCTTC
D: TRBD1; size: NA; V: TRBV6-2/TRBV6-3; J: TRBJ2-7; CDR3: CASSRITGVSSYEQYF; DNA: TGTGCCAGCAGCCGAATCACAGGGGTAAGCTCCTACGAGCAGTACTTC
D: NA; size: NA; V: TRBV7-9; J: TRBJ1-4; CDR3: CASSFPGSPEKLFF; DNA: TGTGCCAGCAGCTTCCCAGGGTCTCCTGAAAAACTGTTTTTT
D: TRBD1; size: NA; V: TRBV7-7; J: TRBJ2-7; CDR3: CASSPEAGGSYEQYF; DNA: TGTGCTAGCAGCCCGGAGGCAGGGGGCTCCTACGAGCAGTACTTC
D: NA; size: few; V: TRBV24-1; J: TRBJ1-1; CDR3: CATSAPSEIAEAFF; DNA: TGTGCCACCAGTGCCCCCAGTGAAATTGCTGAAGCTTTCTTT
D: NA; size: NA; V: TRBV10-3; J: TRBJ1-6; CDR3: CAISPLGREDNSPLHF; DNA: TGTGCCATCAGTCCCCTCGGACGCGAGGATAATTCACCCCTCCACTTT
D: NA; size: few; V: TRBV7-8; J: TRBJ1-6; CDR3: CASSLFNREGNSPLHF; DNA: TGTGCCAGCAGCTTATTCAACAGGGAGGGCAATTCACCCCTCCACTTT
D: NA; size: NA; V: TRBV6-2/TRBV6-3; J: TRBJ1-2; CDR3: CASGREDSPTNYGYTF; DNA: TGTGCCAGCGGACGGGAGGACAGCCCCACCAACTATGGCTACACCTTC
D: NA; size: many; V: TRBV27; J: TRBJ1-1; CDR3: CASSSYDGNTEAFF; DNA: TGTGCCAGCAGTTCCTACGACGGGAACACTGAAGCTTTCTTT
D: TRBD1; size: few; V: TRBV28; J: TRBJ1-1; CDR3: CASRTGQGAKRDTEAFF; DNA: TGTGCCAGCAGGACGGGACAGGGGGCAAAAAGGGACACTGAAGCTTTCTTT
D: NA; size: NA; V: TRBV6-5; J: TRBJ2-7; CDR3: CASSYGQGWYEQYF; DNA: TGTGCCAGCAGTTACGGGCAGGGATGGTACGAGCAGTACTTC
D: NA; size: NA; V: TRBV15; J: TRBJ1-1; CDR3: CATSPTYTEAFF; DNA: TGTGCCACCAGCCCAACCTACACTGAAGCTTTCTTT
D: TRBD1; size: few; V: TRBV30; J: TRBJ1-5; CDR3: CAWSVGQGDQPQHF; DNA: TGTGCCTGGAGTGTCGGTCAGGGGGATCAGCCCCAGCATTTT
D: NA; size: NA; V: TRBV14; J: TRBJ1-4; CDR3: CASSPLRGVDTVEKLFF; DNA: TGTGCCAGCAGCCCATTGCGGGGCGTTGATACAGTTGAAAAACTGTTTTTT
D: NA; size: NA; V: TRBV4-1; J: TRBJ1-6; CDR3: CASSQVVQSSYNSPLHF; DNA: TGCGCCAGCAGCCAAGTTGTGCAGAGCTCCTATAATTCACCCCTCCACTTT
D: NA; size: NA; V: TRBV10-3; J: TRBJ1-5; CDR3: CAISPFGGNQPQHF; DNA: TGTGCCATCAGCCCTTTCGGGGGCAATCAGCCCCAGCATTTT
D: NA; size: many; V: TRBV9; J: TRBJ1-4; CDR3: CASSVEPVTGNEKLFF; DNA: TGTGCCAGCAGCGTAGAGCCCGTGACGGGGAATGAAAAACTGTTTTTT
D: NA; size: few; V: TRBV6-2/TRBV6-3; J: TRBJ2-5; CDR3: CASSPGIQETQYF; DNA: TGTGCCAGCAGTCCCGGGATTCAAGAGACCCAGTACTTC
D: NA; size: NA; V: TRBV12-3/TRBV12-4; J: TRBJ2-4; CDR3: CASTWDNQTAKNIQYF; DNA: TGTGCCAGCACCTGGGACAACCAGACGGCCAAAAACATTCAGTACTTC
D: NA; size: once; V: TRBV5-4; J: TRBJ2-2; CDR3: CASSFGTSNTGELFF; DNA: TGTGCCAGCAGCTTTGGGACAAGCAACACCGGGGAGCTGTTTTTT
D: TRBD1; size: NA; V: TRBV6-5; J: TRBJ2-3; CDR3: CASSYRTGVGDTQYF; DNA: TGTGCCAGCAGTTACCGGACAGGGGTCGGTGATACGCAGTATTTT